A selection of T cell receptor beta chains follows, all from one sample in a study of blood T cell repertoires in COVID-19. Assay: immunoSEQ multiplex PCR; the TCRdb copy retains only in-frame clones and omits some. Of approximately 230,000 clones listed, approximately 79% are singletons. The sample comprised peripheral blood. These receptor sequences come from a woman aged 40-49 years with active or convalescent COVID-19. Each CDR3 is given with its conserved first and last residue.

V gene,CDR3 length,CDR3 protein
TRBV7-9,17,CASSLALGPRSTDTQYF
TRBV5-1,17,CASSYQGLASNTGELFF
TRBV3-1/TRBV3-2,15,CASSPHRTGGSEQYF
TRBV6-5,13,CASTGTGNTEAFF
TRBV2,13,CASRGTGDYGYTF
TRBV15,15,CATSRMSGRGDTQYF
TRBV28,17,CASSFAANYRVGQPQHF
TRBV6-5,14,CASSYWSGDDGYTF
TRBV2,17,CASSDARSDGWQETQYF
TRBV5-1,14,CASSFFQRGLGYTF
TRBV3-1/TRBV3-2,16,CASSQSPGQGSNEQFF
TRBV7-3,16,CASSLSGGKSYNEQFF
TRBV11-1,12,CASSPDRNGYTF
TRBV5-1,15,CARSGRGGSYNEQFF
TRBV7-3,15,CASSPDRGQYNEQFF
TRBV9,14,CASSVGGVMETQYF